This is a list of T cell receptor beta chains from one sample in a study of blood T cell repertoires in COVID-19. The protocol was immunoSEQ multiplex PCR, while the TCRdb copy is restricted to in-frame clones and leaves out a portion. The sample includes about 120,000 clones, over 75% seen only once; the top ten take under 4%. Sequencing was carried out using peripheral blood. The receptor set was obtained from a man in his fifties or sixties with acute or convalescent COVID-19. The CDR3 runs from the conserved cysteine through the conserved F or W. D genes are given only for firm matches.

CDR3 length	D gene	V gene	J gene	CDR3 DNA	CDR3 protein
16	TRBD1	TRBV10-3	TRBJ2-7	TGTGCCATCAGTGACCCGGGACAGGGAGAAGGGTACGAGCAGTACTTC	CAISDPGQGEGYEQYF
13	-	TRBV6-5	TRBJ1-5	TGTGCCAGCAGCCGAGGTCGGGATCAGCCCCAGCATTTT	CASSRGRDQPQHF
15	TRBD2	TRBV7-2	TRBJ2-1	TGTGCCAGCAGCTTAAAAGTAGCGGGACACAATGAGCAGTTCTTC	CASSLKVAGHNEQFF
13	TRBD1	TRBV6-5	TRBJ1-6	TGTGCCGGCGGGGACAGCTATAATTCACCCCTCCACTTT	CAGGDSYNSPLHF
16	TRBD2	TRBV6-4	TRBJ2-3	TGTGCCAGCAGTGCTGCTAGCGGCTACCACACAGATACGCAGTATTTT	CASSAASGYHTDTQYF
14	-	TRBV5-3	TRBJ2-5	TGTGCCAGAAGCTTCCAACCAGGGCAAGAGACCCAGTACTTC	CARSFQPGQETQYF
15	TRBD1	TRBV7-2	TRBJ1-2	TGTGCCAGCAGCCCGGACAGGGGATGGATAAATGGCTACACCTTC	CASSPDRGWINGYTF
16	-	TRBV11-3	TRBJ2-3	TGTGCCAGCAGCAGACAGGCTAGCGGTGGCACAGATACGCAGTATTTT	CASSRQASGGTDTQYF
15	-	TRBV5-6	TRBJ1-1	TGTGCCAGCAGCCCCGTGGGCAGAACGAACACTGAAGCTTTCTTT	CASSPVGRTNTEAFF
15	TRBD1	TRBV27	TRBJ1-6	TGTGCCAGCTTGCCGACAGGGGCGGATAATTCACCCCTCCACTTT	CASLPTGADNSPLHF
15	-	TRBV18	TRBJ1-4	TGTGCCAGCTCACCGGGGGCAGGTTCGCGCGAAAAACTGTTTTTT	CASSPGAGSREKLFF
13	-	TRBV27	TRBJ2-7	TGTGCCAGCAGTTTCTACCTAGGGGACGAGCAGTACTTC	CASSFYLGDEQYF
14	-	TRBV5-4	TRBJ2-7	TGTGCCAGCAGCTTGGGCGTGGGGCCCTACGAGCAGTACTTC	CASSLGVGPYEQYF
16	TRBD2	TRBV7-2	TRBJ2-1	TGTGCCAGCAGCTCGTCTAGCGGGAGGGCCTACAATGAGCAGTTCTTC	CASSSSSGRAYNEQFF
16	TRBD1	TRBV28	TRBJ1-5	TGTGCCAGCAGTTCCCGGGACAGGGGGTCGTGGCAGCCCCAGCATTTT	CASSSRDRGSWQPQHF
14	-	TRBV24-1	TRBJ1-1	TGTGCCACCAGGCCGGGGGGGAGGGACACTGAAGCTTTCTTT	CATRPGGRDTEAFF